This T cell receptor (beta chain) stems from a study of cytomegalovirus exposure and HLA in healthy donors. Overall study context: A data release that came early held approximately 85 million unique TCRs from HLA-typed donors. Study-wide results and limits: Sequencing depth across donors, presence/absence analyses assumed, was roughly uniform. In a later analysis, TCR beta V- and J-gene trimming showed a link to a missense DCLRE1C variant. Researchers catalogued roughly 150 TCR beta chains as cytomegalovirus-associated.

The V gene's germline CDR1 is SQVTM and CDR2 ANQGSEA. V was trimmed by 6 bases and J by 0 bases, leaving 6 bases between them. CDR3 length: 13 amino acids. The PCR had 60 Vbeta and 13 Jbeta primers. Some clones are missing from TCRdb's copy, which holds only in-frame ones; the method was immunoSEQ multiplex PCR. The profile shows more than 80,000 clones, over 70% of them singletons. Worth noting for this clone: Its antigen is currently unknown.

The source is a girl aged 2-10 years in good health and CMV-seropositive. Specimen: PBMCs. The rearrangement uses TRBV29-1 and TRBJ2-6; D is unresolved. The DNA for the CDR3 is TGCAGCGTAATGGCCTCTGGGGCCAACGTCCTGACTTTC. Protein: CSVMASGANVLTF.